The 18 T cell receptor beta chains below all came from one sample that was sequenced in a study of technical replicates of blood from a handful of donors. Sequencing was performed with immunoSEQ multiplex PCR; in TCRdb, only in-frame clones are kept and a portion is missing. The sample has about 83,000 clones; 96% are singletons. Source material: T cells isolated from PBMCs. The receptors shown here come from a human donor in good health.

The J gene is TRBJ1-6, the V gene TRBV5-1, with 12 bases lining up with TRBD1. Losses at the gene ends were 3 bases for V and 6 bases for J; bases not matched to a gene: 1. This CDR3 has 15 amino acids. Per germline, CDR1 SGHRS and CDR2 YFSETQ. This CDR3 reads CASSWGQGANSPLHF. CDR3 in DNA: TGCGCCAGCAGCTGGGGACAGGGGGCTAATTCACCCCTCCACTTT.

The CDR3 DNA follows: TGTGCCAGCAGTCCGGGACTAGCGGGATCAGAGACCCAGTACTTC. It specifies CASSPGLAGSETQYF. This chain uses TRBV6-5 with TRBJ2-5; 13 nucleotides align to TRBD2. Per the germline V gene, CDR1 is MNHEY and CDR2 is SVGAGI. The CDR3 covers 15 residues. The junction had 4 bases not matched to a gene; V was cut back by 5 bases and J by 4 bases.

The chain is built from TRBV6-6 and TRBJ1-2, with D unclear. The CDR3 length is 15 residues. The V end was cut by 3 bases, the J end by 2 bases, with 13 bases between. The germline CDR1 and CDR2 sequences are MNHNY and SVGAGI (reference sequence). The CDR3 DNA is TGTGCCAGCAGTTATGAGGGAATGGGCAACTATGGCTACACCTTC. Residues: CASSYEGMGNYGYTF.

The chain is built from TRBV6-1 and TRBJ2-7; a possible D gene is TRBD1 (5 bases). Germline V gives CDR1 MNHNS, CDR2 SASEGT. The CDR3 has 14 residues. Trimming cost V 4 bases and J 2 bases, with 12 bases left between them. In nucleotides, the CDR3 is TGTGCCAGCAGTGCCGAGGACACAACCTACGAGCAGTACTTC. It yields the protein CASSAEDTTYEQYF.

The CDR3 reads CAWDRGLNYGYTF. Written as DNA, the CDR3 is TGTGCCTGGGATCGGGGACTAAACTATGGCTACACCTTC. The chain couples TRBV30 to TRBJ1-2; D might be TRBD1 (5 bases). The CDR3 covers 13 residues. Per germline, CDR1 GTSNPN and CDR2 SVGIG (reference sequence). Trimming left V 5 bases short and J 2 bases short, with 12 bases between.

CDR3 amino acids: CSVEGSNEQFF. The CDR3 DNA reads as TGCAGCGTTGAAGGGAGTAATGAGCAGTTCTTC. The rearrangement links TRBV29-1 to TRBJ2-1; unclear D gene. V lost 1 base and J lost 7, with 5 bases in between. CDR1 is SQVTM and CDR2 is ANQGSEA in the germline V gene. The CDR3 is made up of 11 amino acids.

V gene TRBV2 combines with J gene TRBJ1-2; D is perhaps TRBD1 (6 bases). There are 14 residues in the CDR3. Germline V gene data show CDR1 as SNHLY and CDR2 as FYNNEI. V was clipped by 4 bases and J by 7 bases, with 16 bases between them. The DNA of the CDR3 is TGTGCCAGCAGTGGGGGACGACAGGCGGCTGGCTACACCTTC. It codes for CASSGGRQAAGYTF.

The chain has TRBV19 and TRBJ1-5, with a possible D match to TRBD1 (6 bases). Trimming stripped 3 bases from V and 7 bases from J, with 16 bases between. CDR3 length: 15 amino acids. CDR1 is LNHDA and CDR2 is SQIVND in the germline V gene (reference sequence). CDR3 protein: CASSMGARQIQPQHF. The CDR3 DNA reads as TGTGCCAGTAGTATGGGGGCCAGACAGATACAGCCCCAGCATTTT.

Only one count was recorded for this clone. This sequence joins TRBV27 and TRBJ1-2, with D maybe TRBD1 (5 bases). V was shortened by 1 base and J by 5 bases, with 8 bases between the two germline ends. The germline gives CDR1 MNHEY, CDR2 SMNVEV (reference sequence). The CDR3 is made up of 13 amino acids. The CDR3 spells CASSLLRGYGYTF. CDR3 DNA: TGTGCCAGCAGTTTATTGCGGGGGTATGGCTACACCTTC.

The chain joins TRBV6-5 to TRBJ2-2; the D is unclear. CDR1 and CDR2 from the germline V gene are MNHEY and SVGAGI. The CDR3 sequence is 16 residues long. Trimming removed 2 bases from V and 0 bases from J, with 10 bases in between. The CDR3 sequence is CASSYNRGANTGELFF. The CDR3 DNA is TGTGCCAGCAGTTACAATCGCGGAGCGAACACCGGGGAGCTGTTTTTT.

The chain employs TRBV7-3 and TRBJ2-1, with D possibly matching TRBD2 (5 bases). The CDR3 spans 16 residues. CDR1 is SGHTA and CDR2 is FQGTGA in the germline V gene. Trimming took off 3 bases at V and 0 bases at J, with 12 bases between the two ends. CDR3 nucleotides: TGTGCCAGCAGCTTCGTAGCGCGCAGCTCCTACAATGAGCAGTTCTTC. It codes for CASSFVARSSYNEQFF.

The chain is built from TRBV6-1 and TRBJ2-7; no reliable D call. V was trimmed by 2 bases and J by 1 base, leaving 6 bases between them. CDR1 is MNHNS and CDR2 is SASEGT in the germline V gene. This CDR3 region has 13 residues. CDR3: CASSESISYEQYF. CDR3 DNA: TGTGCCAGCAGTGAAAGCATATCCTACGAGCAGTACTTC.

This clone was counted a few times. The genes are TRBV4-1 and TRBJ1-1, with D possibly matching TRBD1 (5 bases). Germline lookup yields CDR1 MGHRA and CDR2 YSYEKL. V lost 0 bases and J lost 4, with 15 bases in between. This CDR3 region has 16 residues. This CDR3 reads CASSQDPNWGGTEAFF. DNA for the CDR3: TGCGCCAGCAGCCAAGATCCTAATTGGGGCGGCACTGAAGCTTTCTTT.

The genes are TRBV7-4 and TRBJ2-7, with TRBD2 matching 9 bases. V shed 7 bases, J shed 4 bases, and the junction held 5 bases outside the gene matches. The CDR3 covers 13 residues. In germline, CDR1 is SGHVT, CDR2 SQSDAQ. CDR3 sequence (DNA): TGTGCCAGCACTAGCGGGGAAAGGTACGAGCAGTACTTC. This sequence encodes CASTSGERYEQYF. The full variable domain, in which reference TRBV7-4 and TRBJ2-7 provide the parts outside the CDR3, is GAGVSQSPRYKVAKRGRDVALRCDSISGHVTLYWYRQTLGQGSEVLTYSQSDAQRDKSGRPSGRFSAERPERSVSTLKIQRTEQGDSAVYLCASTSGERYEQYFGPGTRLTVT.

This sequence joins TRBV25-1 and TRBJ2-2; 9 bases line up with TRBD1. The CDR3 spans 16 residues. V lost 2 bases to trimming and J lost 4 bases; unmatched junction nucleotides: 5. CDR1 is MGHDK, CDR2 SYGVNS, per germline. CDR3 in DNA: TGTGCCAGCAGTGAAGCCGGGACAGGGAGCACCGGGGAGCTGTTTTTT. Protein product: CASSEAGTGSTGELFF.

V usage is TRBV7-6 and J usage is TRBJ2-1; 9 bases fit TRBD2. The CDR3 sequence is 19 residues long. V lost 4 bases and J lost 5; bases outside the gene matches: 18. CDR1 and CDR2 from the germline V gene are SGHVS and FNYEAQ. The DNA of the CDR3 is TGTGCCAGCAGCTGGCTTAGGGGCTTGGTGGCGGGAGGGGACAATGAGCAGTTCTTC. This codes for CASSWLRGLVAGGDNEQFF.

This chain joins TRBV7-2 and TRBJ2-3, with 12 bases lining up with TRBD2. From germline, CDR1 is SGHTA and CDR2 FQGNSA. The length of the CDR3 is 16 residues. The V gene end was trimmed by 5 bases and the J gene end by 0 bases; junction bases not matched to a gene: 3. Written as DNA, the CDR3 is TGTGCCAGCAGCCGAGGACTAGCGGGAAGCACAGATACGCAGTATTTT. Encoded protein: CASSRGLAGSTDTQYF. Combining the CDR3 with reference TRBV7-2 and TRBJ2-3 gives the whole variable domain GAGVSQSPSNKVTEKGKDVELRCDPISGHTALYWYRQSLGQGLEFLIYFQGNSAPDKSGLPSDRFSAERTGGSVSTLTIQRTQQEDSAVYLCASSRGLAGSTDTQYFGPGTRLTVL.

In this sample, this clone turned up once. The chain employs TRBV5-1 and TRBJ1-1; maybe TRBD1 (6 bases). From germline, CDR1 is SGHRS and CDR2 YFSETQ. V was cut by 5 bases and J by 1 base, with 9 bases left in between. The CDR3 extends over 13 amino acids. CDR3 loop: CASRVGANTEAFF. The CDR3 coding sequence is TGCGCCAGCAGGGTGGGGGCGAACACTGAAGCTTTCTTT.